Listed below are T cell receptor beta chains from one sample, sequenced in a study of blood T cell repertoires in COVID-19. The protocol was immunoSEQ multiplex PCR, while the TCRdb copy is restricted to in-frame clones and leaves out a portion. The table records some 64,000 clones, roughly 88% of them present only once. Material: peripheral blood. The receptor source for this set is a man between 65 and 79 years old with acute or convalescent COVID-19. Each CDR3 is given with its conserved first and last residue. Each record gives: clone size, D gene, J gene, V gene, CDR3 protein, CDR3 DNA. The D gene is left open where the match is weak. Not all rows give a size; the values are once, few, many and, for expanded clones, a class.

size: .; D: .; J: TRBJ2-7; V: TRBV6-2/TRBV6-3; CDR3: CASSYGEVVEQYF; DNA: TGTGCCAGCAGTTATGGGGAGGTAGTTGAGCAGTACTTC
size: .; D: .; J: TRBJ1-5; V: TRBV3-1/TRBV3-2; CDR3: CASSQGRRREPQHF; DNA: TGTGCCAGCAGCCAAGGTCGGCGGCGCGAGCCCCAGCATTTT
size: .; D: .; J: TRBJ2-3; V: TRBV29-1; CDR3: CSVGPIEGETLTDTQYF; DNA: TGCAGCGTTGGGCCAATCGAGGGAGAAACGCTCACAGATACGCAGTATTTT
size: .; D: TRBD1; J: TRBJ2-2; V: TRBV7-3; CDR3: CASSTQTGPTGELFF; DNA: TGTGCCAGCAGCACACAGACAGGGCCCACCGGGGAGCTGTTTTTT
size: few; D: .; J: TRBJ2-7; V: TRBV7-6; CDR3: CASSLTSSYEQYF; DNA: TGTGCCAGCAGCTTAACGAGCTCCTACGAGCAGTACTTC
size: medium-sized; D: .; J: TRBJ1-1; V: TRBV7-9; CDR3: CASSGQADGNTEAFF; DNA: TGTGCCAGCAGCGGTCAGGCAGACGGGAACACTGAAGCTTTCTTT
size: .; D: .; J: TRBJ1-2; V: TRBV10-3; CDR3: CAISDPGANNYGYTF; DNA: TGTGCCATCAGTGACCCAGGGGCAAACAACTATGGCTACACCTTC
size: .; D: .; J: TRBJ1-2; V: TRBV3-1/TRBV3-2; CDR3: CASSHQDSNYGYTF; DNA: TGTGCCAGCAGCCACCAGGACAGCAACTATGGCTACACCTTC
size: .; D: .; J: TRBJ1-2; V: TRBV24-1; CDR3: CATSTAGDVNGYTF; DNA: TGTGCCACCAGTACCGCGGGGGATGTTAATGGCTACACCTTC
size: .; D: .; J: TRBJ2-3; V: TRBV12-5; CDR3: CASGPQYVTDTQYF; DNA: TGTGCTAGTGGTCCCCAGTATGTCACAGATACGCAGTATTTT